One sample yielded the 14 T cell receptor beta chains listed below, sequenced in a study of blood T cell repertoires in COVID-19. Produced via immunoSEQ multiplex PCR; TCRdb's table is partial and in-frame only. Here the sample spans over 150,000 clones, roughly 88% being singletons. The source material was peripheral blood. These receptors were collected from a human donor in a cohort sampled during active COVID-19.

The chain recombines TRBV5-5 with TRBJ1-5; TRBD1 is a possible D gene (5 bases). The V and J ends lost 4 bases and 0 bases respectively, with 14 bases between them. Germline CDR1 reads SGHKS; CDR2 reads YYEKEE (reference sequence). CDR3 length: 16 residues. Here the CDR3 reads CASSGVGPYSNQPQHF. The CDR3 DNA sequence: TGTGCCAGCAGCGGAGTGGGGCCCTATAGCAATCAGCCCCAGCATTTT.

The J gene is TRBJ2-5, the V gene TRBV3-1 (or the pseudogene TRBV3-2), with 7 bases fitting TRBD2. Germline V lookup: CDR1 LGHDT, CDR2 YNNKEL (reference sequence). The CDR3 has 17 amino acids. Trimming removed 0 bases from V and 5 bases from J; junction bases left unmatched: 12. Here the CDR3 reads CASSQDLGAGVFETQYF. DNA for the CDR3: TGTGCCAGCAGCCAAGATTTGGGTGCGGGGGTGTTTGAGACCCAGTACTTC.

The V gene is TRBV18, the J gene TRBJ1-1, with D tentatively TRBD1 (5 bases). V lost 3 bases, J lost 0 bases, and 14 bases lay in between. This CDR3 has 16 residues. CDR1 is KGHSH and CDR2 is LQKENI in the germline V gene. CDR3: CASSPQGYGMNTEAFF. The DNA for the CDR3 is TGTGCCAGCTCACCTCAGGGATACGGAATGAACACTGAAGCTTTCTTT. Filled out from reference TRBV18 and TRBJ1-1, the complete variable domain reads NAGVMQNPRHLVRRRGQEARLRCSPMKGHSHVYWYRQLPEEGLKFMVYLQKENIIDESGMPKERFSAEFPKEGPSILRIQQVVRGDSAAYFCASSPQGYGMNTEAFFGQGTRLTVV.

The CDR3 DNA reads as TGTGCCAGCAGTTTAGCGGGGTACAGGGGCAGCAATCAGCCCCAGCATTTT. This gives the protein CASSLAGYRGSNQPQHF. The J gene is TRBJ1-5, the V gene TRBV28; 7 bases line up with TRBD1. CDR1 is MDHEN and CDR2 is SYDVKM in the germline V gene. CDR3 length: 17 amino acids. V lost 2 bases to trimming and J lost 1 base; unmatched junction nucleotides: 8. Complete variable domain (other parts from reference TRBV28 and TRBJ1-5): DVKVTQSSRYLVKRTGEKVFLECVQDMDHENMFWYRQDPGLGLRLIYFSYDVKMKEKGDIPEGYSVSREKKERFSLILESASTNQTSMYLCASSLAGYRGSNQPQHFGDGTRLSIL.

The rearrangement links TRBV7-2 to TRBJ2-4, with TRBD1 matching over 7 bases. J lost 3 bases, V lost 1 base, and 0 bases had no gene match. The CDR3 has 14 residues. Germline loops: CDR1 SGHTA, CDR2 FQGNSA. This CDR3 is CASSLDRGKNIQYF. The CDR3 region has the DNA TGTGCCAGCAGCTTAGACAGGGGCAAAAACATTCAGTACTTC.

The rearrangement links TRBV20-1 to TRBJ2-1; 7 bases fit TRBD2. The V gene end was trimmed by 3 bases and the J gene end by 0 bases; junction bases not matched to a gene: 5. Germline loops: CDR1 DFQATT, CDR2 SNEGSKA (reference sequence). The CDR3 length is 15 residues. The CDR3 nucleotides are TGCAGTGCTAGTAGTAGCGGGCCCTCCTACAATGAGCAGTTCTTC. Translation gives CSASSSGPSYNEQFF.

This CDR3 reads CASSLKPLTYNEQFF. In nucleotides, the CDR3 is TGTGCCAGCAGCTTAAAGCCACTAACCTACAATGAGCAGTTCTTC. The chain combines TRBV7-2 with TRBJ2-1, with no clear D. V lost 2 bases, J lost 2 bases, and 10 bases lay in between. The CDR3 totals 15 residues. The germline V gene has CDR1 SGHTA and CDR2 FQGNSA.

The CDR3 DNA sequence: TGTGCCAGCAGTGACCTCTTTACAGGGGGCCAGCCCCAGCATTTT. It codes for CASSDLFTGGQPQHF. The chain couples TRBV6-1 to TRBJ1-5, with 9 bases lining up with TRBD1. CDR3 length equals 15 residues. V trimming: 3 bases; J trimming: 7 bases; junction bases outside the gene matches: 7. Germline V gene sequence: CDR1 MNHNS, CDR2 SASEGT.

The CDR3 region is CASSAPAGAHSYEQYF. As DNA, the CDR3 is TGTGCCAGCAGCGCCCCAGCGGGAGCCCACTCCTACGAGCAGTACTTC. The chain joins TRBV9 to TRBJ2-7, with 8 bases identical to TRBD2. V lost 3 bases and J lost 0; bases outside the gene matches: 8. Looked up from germline, CDR1 is SGDLS and CDR2 is YYNGEE. The CDR3 runs to 16 residues.

V is TRBV27 and J is TRBJ2-3; 7 bases map to TRBD1. This CDR3 contains 18 residues. Germline V CDR1 and CDR2: MNHEY, SMNVEV (reference sequence). V lost 4 bases to trimming and J lost 1 base; unmatched junction nucleotides: 14. The CDR3 DNA is TGTGCCAGCAGTTCCTACCTCCGGACAGGCCGAGGCACAGATACGCAGTATTTT. Protein sequence: CASSSYLRTGRGTDTQYF.

This chain connects TRBV28 to TRBJ2-4; possible D gene TRBD2, 6 bases. V was shortened by 5 bases and J by 7 bases, with 24 bases between the two germline ends. This CDR3 contains 17 residues. Germline-derived CDR1 and CDR2 are MDHEN and SYDVKM. As DNA, the CDR3 is TGTGCCAGCAGTCCTCCCTCCATTAGTATTGGGGGGAACATTCAGTACTTC. Its protein is CASSPPSISIGGNIQYF.

The chain recombines TRBV27 with TRBJ2-3; 9 bases align to TRBD2. The J segment lost 9 bases and the V segment lost 2 bases, leaving 9 bases of the junction unmatched. The CDR3 contains 15 residues. CDR1 is MNHEY and CDR2 is SMNVEV in the germline V gene (reference sequence). CDR3 loop: CASSLAGGQGSTQYF. CDR3 nucleotide sequence: TGTGCCAGCAGTTTAGCGGGAGGGCAAGGTTCCACGCAGTATTTT.

The rearrangement links TRBV12-5 to TRBJ2-7, with TRBD2 matching 7 bases. The CDR3 consists of 17 residues. The germline CDR1 and CDR2 sequences are LGHNT and FRNRAP. Trimming took 1 base from V and 2 from J; bases not matched to a gene: 11. For the CDR3, the DNA is TGTGCTAGTGGTTTGGGGACTTATGTGGGGGGGGCCTACGAGCAGTACTTC. It translates to CASGLGTYVGGAYEQYF.

The rearrangement uses TRBV2 and TRBJ2-7; a possible D gene is TRBD1 (6 bases). Trimming pared 5 bases from V and 7 bases from J, leaving 24 bases between. This CDR3 is 16 amino acids long. In germline, CDR1 is SNHLY, CDR2 FYNNEI. CDR3 sequence: CASSPQGRLTSDEQYF. The CDR3 DNA reads as TGTGCCAGCAGTCCACAGGGTAGGCTAACATCGGATGAGCAGTACTTC.